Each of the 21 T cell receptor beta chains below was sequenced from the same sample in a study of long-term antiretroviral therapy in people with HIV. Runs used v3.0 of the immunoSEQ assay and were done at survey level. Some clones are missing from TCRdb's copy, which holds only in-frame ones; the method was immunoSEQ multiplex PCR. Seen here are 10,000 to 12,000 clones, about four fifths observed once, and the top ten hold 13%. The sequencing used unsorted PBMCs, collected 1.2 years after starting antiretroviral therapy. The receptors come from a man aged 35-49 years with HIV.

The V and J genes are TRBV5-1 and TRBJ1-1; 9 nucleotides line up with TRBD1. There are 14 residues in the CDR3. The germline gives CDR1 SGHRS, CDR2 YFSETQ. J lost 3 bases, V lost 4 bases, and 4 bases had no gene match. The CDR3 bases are TGCGCCAGCAGCGTGGGACAGGGCTACACTGAAGCTTTCTTT. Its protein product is CASSVGQGYTEAFF. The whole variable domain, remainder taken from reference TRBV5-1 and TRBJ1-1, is KAGVTQTPRYLIKTRGQQVTLSCSPISGHRSVSWYQQTPGQGLQFLFEYFSETQRNKGNFPGRFSGRQFSNSRSEMNVSTLELGDSALYLCASSVGQGYTEAFFGQGTRLTVV.

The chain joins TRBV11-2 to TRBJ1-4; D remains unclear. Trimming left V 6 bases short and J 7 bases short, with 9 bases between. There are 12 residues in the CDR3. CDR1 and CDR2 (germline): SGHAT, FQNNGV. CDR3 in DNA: TGTGCCAGCAGTTCCTCTATTGAAAAACTGTTTTTT. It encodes CASSSSIEKLFF.

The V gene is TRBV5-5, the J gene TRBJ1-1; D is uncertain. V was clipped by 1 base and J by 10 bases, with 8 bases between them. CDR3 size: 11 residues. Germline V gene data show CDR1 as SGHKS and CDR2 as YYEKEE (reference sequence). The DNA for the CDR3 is TGTGCCAGCAGCTTGTCGGACGCAGCTTTCTTT. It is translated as CASSLSDAAFF.

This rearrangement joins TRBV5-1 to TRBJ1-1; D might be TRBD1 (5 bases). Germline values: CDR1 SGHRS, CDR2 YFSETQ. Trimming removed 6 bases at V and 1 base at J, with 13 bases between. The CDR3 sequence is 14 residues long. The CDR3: CASKVQVGNTEAFF. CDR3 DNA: TGCGCCAGCAAAGTACAGGTGGGGAACACTGAAGCTTTCTTT. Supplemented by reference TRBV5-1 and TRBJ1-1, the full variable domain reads KAGVTQTPRYLIKTRGQQVTLSCSPISGHRSVSWYQQTPGQGLQFLFEYFSETQRNKGNFPGRFSGRQFSNSRSEMNVSTLELGDSALYLCASKVQVGNTEAFFGQGTRLTVV.

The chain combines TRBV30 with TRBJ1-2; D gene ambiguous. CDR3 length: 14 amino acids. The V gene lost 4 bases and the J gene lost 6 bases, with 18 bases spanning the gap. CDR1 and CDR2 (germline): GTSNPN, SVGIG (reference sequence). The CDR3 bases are TGTGCCTGGAATGGGGAATCGTTGGTCGATGGCTACACCTTC. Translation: CAWNGESLVDGYTF.

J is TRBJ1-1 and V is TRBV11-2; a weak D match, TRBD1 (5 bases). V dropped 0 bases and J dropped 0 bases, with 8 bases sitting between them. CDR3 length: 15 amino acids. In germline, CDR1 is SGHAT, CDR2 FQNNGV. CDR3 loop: CASSLEGGVNTEAFF. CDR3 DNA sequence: TGTGCCAGCAGCTTAGAGGGAGGGGTGAACACTGAAGCTTTCTTT.

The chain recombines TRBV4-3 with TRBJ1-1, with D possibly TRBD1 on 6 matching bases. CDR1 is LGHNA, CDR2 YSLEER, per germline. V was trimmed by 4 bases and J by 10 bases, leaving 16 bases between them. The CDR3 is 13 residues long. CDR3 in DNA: TGCGCCAGCAGCCCTAGTGGGGGGCGGGTAGCTTTCTTT. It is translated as CASSPSGGRVAFF.

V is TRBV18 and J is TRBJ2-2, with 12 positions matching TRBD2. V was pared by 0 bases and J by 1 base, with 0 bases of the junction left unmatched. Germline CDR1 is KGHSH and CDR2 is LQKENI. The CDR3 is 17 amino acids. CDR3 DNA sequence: TGTGCCAGCTCACCACCGACTAGCGGGGGGAACACCGGGGAGCTGTTTTTT. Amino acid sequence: CASSPPTSGGNTGELFF.

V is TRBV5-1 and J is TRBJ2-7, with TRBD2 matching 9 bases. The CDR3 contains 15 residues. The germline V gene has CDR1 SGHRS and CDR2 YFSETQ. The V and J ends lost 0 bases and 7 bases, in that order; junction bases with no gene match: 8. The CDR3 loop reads CASSLEGGGAQEQYF. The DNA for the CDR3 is TGCGCCAGCAGCTTGGAGGGCGGGGGGGCACAGGAGCAGTACTTC.

The CDR3 sequence is CASSLLGSNSPLHF. Here the CDR3 DNA reads TGTGCCAGCAGTTTATTGGGGAGCAATTCACCCCTCCACTTT. V is TRBV27 and J is TRBJ1-6; no clear D gene. This CDR3 has 14 amino acids. Trimming left V 1 base short and J 7 bases short, with 8 bases between. The germline V gene has CDR1 MNHEY and CDR2 SMNVEV (reference sequence).

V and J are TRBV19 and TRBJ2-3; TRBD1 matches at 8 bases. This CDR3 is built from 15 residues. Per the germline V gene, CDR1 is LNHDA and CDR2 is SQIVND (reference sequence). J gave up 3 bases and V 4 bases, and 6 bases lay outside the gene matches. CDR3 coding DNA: TGTGCCAGTAGTACTTGGACAGGGAGGACAGATACGCAGTATTTT. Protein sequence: CASSTWTGRTDTQYF. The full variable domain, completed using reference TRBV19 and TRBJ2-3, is DGGITQSPKYLFRKEGQNVTLSCEQNLNHDAMYWYRQDPGQGLRLIYYSQIVNDFQKGDIAEGYSVSREKKESFPLTVTSAQKNPTAFYLCASSTWTGRTDTQYFGPGTRLTVL.

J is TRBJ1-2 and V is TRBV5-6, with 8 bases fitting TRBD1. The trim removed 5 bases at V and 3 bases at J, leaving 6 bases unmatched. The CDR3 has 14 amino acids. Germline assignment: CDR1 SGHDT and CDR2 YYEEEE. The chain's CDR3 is CASRSMTGDYGYTF. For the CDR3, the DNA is TGTGCCAGCAGGTCAATGACAGGGGACTATGGCTACACCTTC.

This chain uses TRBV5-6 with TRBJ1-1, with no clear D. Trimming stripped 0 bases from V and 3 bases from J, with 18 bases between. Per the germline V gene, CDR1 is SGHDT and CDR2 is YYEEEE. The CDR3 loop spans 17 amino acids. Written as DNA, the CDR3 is TGTGCCAGCAGCTTGGGCGAACTCAGGAGGATTGACACTGAAGCTTTCTTT. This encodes CASSLGELRRIDTEAFF.

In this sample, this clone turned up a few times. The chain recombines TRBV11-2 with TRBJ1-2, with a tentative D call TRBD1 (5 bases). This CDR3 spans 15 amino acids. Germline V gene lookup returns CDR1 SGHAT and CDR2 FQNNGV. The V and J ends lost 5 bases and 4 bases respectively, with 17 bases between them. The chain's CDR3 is CASSLHDSLLYGYTF. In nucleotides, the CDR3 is TGTGCCAGCAGCCTTCACGACAGTCTCCTCTATGGCTACACCTTC.

The CDR3 DNA reads TGTGCCAGCAGCCAAGTGGGGCAGGGGGTCCGCACAGATACGCAGTATTTT. Its translation: CASSQVGQGVRTDTQYF. This chain connects TRBV4-2 to TRBJ2-3, with TRBD1 matching 7 bases. Germline V gene sequence: CDR1 LGHNA, CDR2 YNFKEQ. J lost 1 base, V lost 1 base, and 8 bases had no gene match. This CDR3 has 17 residues.

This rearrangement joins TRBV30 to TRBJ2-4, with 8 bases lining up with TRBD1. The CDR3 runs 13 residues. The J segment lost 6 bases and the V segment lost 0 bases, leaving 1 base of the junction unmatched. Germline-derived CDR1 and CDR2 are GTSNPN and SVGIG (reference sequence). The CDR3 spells CAWSVQGANIQYF. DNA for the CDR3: TGTGCCTGGAGTGTTCAGGGGGCAAACATTCAGTACTTC.

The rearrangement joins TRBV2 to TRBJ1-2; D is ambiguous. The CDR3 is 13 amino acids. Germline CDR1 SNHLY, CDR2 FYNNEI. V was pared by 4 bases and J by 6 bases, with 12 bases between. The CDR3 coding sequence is TGTGCCAGCAGTGTCAGCGGGTACGATGGCTACACCTTC. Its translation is CASSVSGYDGYTF.

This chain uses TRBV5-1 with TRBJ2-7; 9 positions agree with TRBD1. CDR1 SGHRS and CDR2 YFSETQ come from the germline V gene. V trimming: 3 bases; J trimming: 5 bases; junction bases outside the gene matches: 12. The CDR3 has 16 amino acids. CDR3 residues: CASSSSGTGRSDEQYF. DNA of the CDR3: TGCGCCAGCAGCTCATCCGGGACAGGGAGGTCAGACGAGCAGTACTTC.

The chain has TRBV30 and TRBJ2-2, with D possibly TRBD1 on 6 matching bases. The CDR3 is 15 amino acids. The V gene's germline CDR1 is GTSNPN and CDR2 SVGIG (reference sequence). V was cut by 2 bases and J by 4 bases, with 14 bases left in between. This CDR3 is CAWSKGTSGTGELFF. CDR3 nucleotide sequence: TGTGCCTGGAGTAAAGGGACAAGCGGCACCGGGGAGCTGTTTTTT.

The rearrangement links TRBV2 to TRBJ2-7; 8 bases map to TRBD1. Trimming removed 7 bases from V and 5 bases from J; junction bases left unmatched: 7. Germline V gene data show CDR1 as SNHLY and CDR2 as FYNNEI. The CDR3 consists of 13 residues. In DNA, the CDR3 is TGTGCCAGCACCGGGACAGGAGGAAACGAGCAGTACTTC. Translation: CASTGTGGNEQYF.

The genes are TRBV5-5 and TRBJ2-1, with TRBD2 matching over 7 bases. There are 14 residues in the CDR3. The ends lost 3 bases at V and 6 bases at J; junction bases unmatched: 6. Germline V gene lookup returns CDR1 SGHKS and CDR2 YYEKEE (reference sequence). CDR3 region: CASSWASGTNEQFF. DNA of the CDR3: TGTGCCAGCAGCTGGGCTAGCGGAACCAATGAGCAGTTCTTC.